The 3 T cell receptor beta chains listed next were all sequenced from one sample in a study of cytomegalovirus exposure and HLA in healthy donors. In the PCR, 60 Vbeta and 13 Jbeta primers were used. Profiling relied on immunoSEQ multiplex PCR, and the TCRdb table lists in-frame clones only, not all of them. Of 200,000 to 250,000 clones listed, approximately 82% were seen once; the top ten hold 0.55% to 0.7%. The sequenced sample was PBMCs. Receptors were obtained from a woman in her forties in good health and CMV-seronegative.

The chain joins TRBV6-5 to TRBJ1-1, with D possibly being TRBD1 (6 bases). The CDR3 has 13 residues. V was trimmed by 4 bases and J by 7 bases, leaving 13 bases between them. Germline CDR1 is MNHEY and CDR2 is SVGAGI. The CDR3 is CASSSGGRIEAFF. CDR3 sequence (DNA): TGTGCCAGCAGTTCCGGGGGGCGGATTGAAGCTTTCTTT.

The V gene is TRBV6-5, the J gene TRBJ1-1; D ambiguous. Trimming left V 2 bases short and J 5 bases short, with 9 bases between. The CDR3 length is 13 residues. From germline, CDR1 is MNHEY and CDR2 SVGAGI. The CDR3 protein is CASSYQQTTEAFF. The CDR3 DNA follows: TGTGCCAGCAGTTACCAACAGACGACTGAAGCTTTCTTT.

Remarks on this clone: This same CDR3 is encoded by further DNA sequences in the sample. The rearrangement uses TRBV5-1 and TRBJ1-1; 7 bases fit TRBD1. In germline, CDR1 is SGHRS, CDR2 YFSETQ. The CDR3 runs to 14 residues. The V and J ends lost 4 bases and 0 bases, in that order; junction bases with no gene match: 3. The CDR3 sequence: CASSLDRVNTEAFF. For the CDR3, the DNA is TGCGCCAGCAGCCTCGACAGGGTGAACACTGAAGCTTTCTTT.